A selection of T cell receptor beta chains follows, all from one sample in a study of cytomegalovirus exposure and HLA in healthy donors. Generated by immunoSEQ multiplex PCR, the TCRdb table keeps only in-frame clones and is missing some. The sample lists 150,000 to 180,000 clones; approximately 72% were seen once. Sequencing used PBMCs. These receptors were taken from a man aged 18 to 30 in good health and CMV-seronegative. The CDR3 runs from the conserved cysteine through the conserved F or W. A D gene is named only where the DNA matches it firmly. Size is stated for part of the rows, as once, few or many counts, or as a class when the clone is expanded.

v_call,j_call,clone_size,d_call,cdr3_aa,cdr3_nt
TRBV2,TRBJ2-5,few,TRBD1,CASNSGQGFQETQYF,TGTGCCAGCAATTCCGGACAGGGCTTCCAAGAGACCCAGTACTTC
TRBV2,TRBJ1-1,NA,NA,CASSLLPGSLNTEAFF,TGTGCCAGCAGTCTCCTCCCGGGATCTTTAAACACTGAAGCTTTCTTT
TRBV6-5,TRBJ2-3,once,NA,CASSEYGGTQYF,TGTGCCAGCAGCGAGTATGGTGGTACGCAGTATTTT
TRBV4-3,TRBJ2-3,NA,TRBD2,CASSPFPASGEDTQYF,TGCGCCAGCAGCCCCTTCCCGGCTAGCGGTGAAGATACGCAGTATTTT
TRBV9,TRBJ2-7,few,NA,CASSTGSRGEQYF,TGTGCCAGCAGCACGGGTTCGCGCGGCGAGCAGTACTTC
TRBV6-6,TRBJ1-2,NA,NA,CASSYAGELGHTF,TGTGCCAGCAGTTACGCAGGGGAACTAGGCCACACCTTC
TRBV4-3,TRBJ2-2,NA,TRBD1,CASSPDRAATGELFF,TGCGCCAGCAGCCCGGACAGGGCTGCTACCGGGGAGCTGTTTTTT
TRBV1,TRBJ1-4,NA,NA,CTSSQDNRGQCEKLFF,TGCACCAGCAGCCAAGACAACAGGGGGCAATGTGAAAAACTGTTTTTT
TRBV7-2,TRBJ2-1,NA,NA,CASGLRGKPEQFF,TGTGCCAGCGGGCTTAGGGGCAAGCCTGAGCAGTTCTTC
TRBV23-1,TRBJ1-3,NA,TRBD1,CASSQPNVRDRGGENTIYF,TGCGCCAGCAGTCAACCCAATGTCCGGGACAGGGGGGGAGAAAACACCATATATTTT
TRBV29-1,TRBJ2-5,NA,NA,CSVGWDTKETQYF,TGCAGCGTCGGCTGGGACACAAAAGAGACCCAGTACTTC
TRBV4-1,TRBJ1-4,once,NA,CASSQATPGGSLNEKLFF,TGCGCCAGCAGCCAAGCAACCCCCGGGGGTTCCCTTAATGAAAAACTGTTTTTT
TRBV27,TRBJ1-6,NA,NA,CASSPGQGIYNSPLHF,TGTGCCAGCAGTCCGGGACAAGGAATATATAATTCACCCCTCCACTTT
TRBV4-3,TRBJ2-3,NA,NA,CASSAISWQESTDTQYF,TGCGCCAGCAGCGCGATTTCCTGGCAGGAAAGCACAGATACGCAGTATTTT
TRBV6-1,TRBJ2-5,NA,NA,CASISRVEVETQYF,TGTGCCAGCATATCCAGGGTCGAGGTAGAGACCCAGTACTTC
TRBV7-6,TRBJ1-6,once,NA,CASSENWTANSPLHF,TGTGCCAGCAGCGAGAACTGGACAGCAAATTCACCCCTCCACTTT
TRBV7-8,TRBJ2-3,NA,NA,CASSLRRDSTDTQYF,TGTGCCAGCAGCTTACGGCGGGACAGCACAGATACGCAGTATTTT
TRBV7-9,TRBJ1-4,NA,TRBD1,CASSHRGVGDEKLFF,TGTGCCAGCAGCCACAGGGGCGTGGGGGATGAAAAACTGTTTTTT
TRBV11-3,TRBJ2-1,NA,TRBD1,CASSPTGSYNEQFF,TGTGCCAGCAGTCCGACAGGGTCCTACAATGAGCAGTTCTTC
TRBV7-3,TRBJ2-7,NA,TRBD2,CASRASGGLEQYF,TGTGCCAGCAGAGCTAGCGGGGGACTCGAGCAGTACTTC
TRBV2,TRBJ2-7,NA,NA,CASRHLDRLRYEQYF,TGTGCCAGCAGGCATTTAGACAGGCTCCGCTACGAGCAGTACTTC
TRBV25-1,TRBJ2-3,NA,TRBD2,CASTPAGLAASTDTQYF,TGTGCCAGCACCCCCGCTGGGCTAGCGGCAAGCACAGATACGCAGTATTTT
TRBV2,TRBJ2-5,once,TRBD1,CASSGGQGVVETQYF,TGTGCCAGCAGCGGGGGACAGGGGGTAGTAGAGACCCAGTACTTC
TRBV19,TRBJ2-1,NA,NA,CASSIGVGQPYNEQFF,TGTGCCAGTAGTATAGGGGTGGGGCAGCCCTACAATGAGCAGTTCTTC
TRBV2,TRBJ2-5,NA,TRBD1,CASPEGNGLDRGRETQYF,TGTGCCAGCCCGGAAGGGAATGGGCTGGACAGGGGGCGAGAGACCCAGTACTTC
TRBV5-6,TRBJ1-2,NA,NA,CASSLSRGYTF,TGTGCCAGCAGCTTGAGTCGGGGCTACACCTTC
TRBV11-2,TRBJ2-7,NA,TRBD2,CASSRTRSSYEQYF,TGTGCCAGCAGCCGGACTAGGAGCTCCTACGAGCAGTACTTC
TRBV5-1,TRBJ2-3,few,TRBD2,CASRDSGALGSTDTQYF,TGCGCCAGCAGGGATAGCGGGGCCCTCGGATCCACAGATACGCAGTATTTT
TRBV7-6,TRBJ1-5,few,NA,CASSLGQGRNQPQHF,TGTGCCAGCAGCTTAGGTCAGGGAAGGAATCAGCCCCAGCATTTT
TRBV7-9,TRBJ1-2,NA,NA,CSSSFPRHAGDPSEYGYTF,TGTTCCAGCAGCTTCCCCCGTCACGCGGGAGACCCTTCGGAATATGGCTACACCTTC
TRBV9,TRBJ1-3,NA,TRBD1,CASSAWDRGLGNTIYF,TGTGCCAGCAGCGCGTGGGACAGGGGGTTAGGAAACACCATATATTTT
TRBV10-3,TRBJ1-6,few,NA,CAISVRSGGEGSPLHF,TGTGCCATCAGTGTCCGCTCGGGGGGCGAGGGTTCACCCCTCCACTTT
TRBV7-9,TRBJ2-7,NA,TRBD1,CASSSGQTLLLGPYEQYF,TGTGCCAGCAGCTCGGGACAGACCTTACTACTGGGCCCCTACGAGCAGTACTTC
TRBV28,TRBJ2-1,NA,TRBD2,CASAPGGTYNEQFF,TGTGCCAGCGCCCCGGGGGGAACCTACAATGAGCAGTTCTTC
TRBV5-1,TRBJ2-1,few,TRBD1,CASSSDRAGNEQFF,TGCGCCAGCAGCTCAGACAGGGCAGGGAATGAGCAGTTCTTC
TRBV27,TRBJ2-5,once,NA,CASSPEGVGTQYF,TGTGCCAGCAGTCCCGAGGGGGTGGGGACCCAGTACTTC
TRBV7-2,TRBJ1-1,few,NA,CASSFEGTANTEAFF,TGTGCCAGCAGCTTCGAGGGTACAGCGAACACTGAAGCTTTCTTT
TRBV19,TRBJ2-7,NA,NA,CASSMGLEHEQYF,TGTGCCAGTAGTATGGGCCTCGAGCACGAGCAGTACTTC
TRBV18,TRBJ1-2,few,NA,CASSPALQAGVDYGYTF,TGTGCCAGCTCACCGGCCCTACAGGCAGGGGTAGACTATGGCTACACCTTC
TRBV15,TRBJ1-1,NA,NA,CATSLGLGNTEAFF,TGTGCCACCAGCTTGGGACTCGGAAACACTGAAGCTTTCTTT
TRBV10-3,TRBJ1-5,NA,NA,CASNSNSNQPQHF,TGTGCCAGCAACTCGAATAGCAATCAGCCCCAGCATTTT
TRBV10-1,TRBJ2-2,NA,NA,CASSGEYTGELFF,TGCGCCAGCAGTGGGGAGTACACCGGGGAGCTGTTTTTT
TRBV6-4,TRBJ2-2,NA,TRBD1,CASSDRRDRGLMDTGELFF,TGTGCCAGCAGTGATCGCCGGGACAGGGGGCTTATGGACACCGGGGAGCTGTTTTTT
TRBV28,TRBJ2-3,few,TRBD2,CASSLSRAGGPPDTQYF,TGTGCCAGCAGTTTATCAAGAGCGGGGGGGCCCCCAGATACGCAGTATTTT
TRBV29-1,TRBJ1-4,NA,NA,CSVHQGGDEKLFF,TGCAGCGTCCACCAGGGCGGGGATGAAAAACTGTTTTTT
TRBV6-6,TRBJ2-3,NA,NA,CASSYTSADTQYF,TGTGCCAGCAGTTACACCAGTGCAGATACGCAGTATTTT
TRBV28,TRBJ1-2,once,TRBD1,CASIRQGAVYGYTF,TGTGCCAGCATCAGACAGGGGGCCGTCTATGGCTACACCTTC
TRBV14,TRBJ1-6,NA,NA,CASSQDLWRCPYNSPLHF,TGTGCCAGCAGCCAAGATCTTTGGCGGTGCCCCTATAATTCACCCCTCCACTTT
TRBV4-2,TRBJ1-6,NA,TRBD1,CASSQGSGTDNSPLHF,TGTGCCAGCAGCCAAGGGTCCGGGACAGATAATTCACCCCTCCACTTT
TRBV5-4,TRBJ1-1,NA,TRBD1,CASRKLGQGGLSAEAFF,TGTGCCAGCAGGAAATTAGGACAGGGGGGCTTAAGCGCTGAAGCTTTCTTT
TRBV4-1,TRBJ2-6,NA,TRBD1,CASSQGGTVLISGANVLTF,TGCGCCAGCAGCCAAGGAGGGACAGTCCTTATCTCTGGGGCCAACGTCCTGACTTTC
TRBV18,TRBJ2-3,NA,NA,CASSQQQGPSTDTQYF,TGTGCCAGCTCGCAACAACAGGGCCCCTCCACAGATACGCAGTATTTT
TRBV4-3,TRBJ2-7,NA,TRBD1,CASSQESGTGGLEQYF,TGCGCCAGCAGCCAAGAATCCGGGACAGGGGGTCTCGAGCAGTACTTC
TRBV7-2,TRBJ2-3,NA,NA,CASSLYGVKRSTDTQYF,TGTGCCAGCAGCTTATATGGTGTGAAGCGAAGCACAGATACGCAGTATTTT
TRBV7-2,TRBJ1-5,NA,NA,CASSLGRYSNQPQHF,TGTGCCAGCAGCTTAGGTCGGTATAGCAATCAGCCCCAGCATTTT